This entry lists 17 T cell receptor beta chains sequenced from one sample in a study of blood T cell repertoires in COVID-19. Sequencing used immunoSEQ multiplex PCR; TCRdb keeps in-frame clones, though not all of them. The sample contains approximately 330,000 clones, roughly 90% of which appear only once. The sequencing input was PBMCs or T cells enriched from blood (not recorded which). All receptors derive from a woman between 25 and 40 years old who had recovered from COVID-19.

J is TRBJ1-2 and V is TRBV4-1, with 7 bases aligning to TRBD1. Germline values: CDR1 MGHRA, CDR2 YSYEKL. V gave up 4 bases and J gave up 1 base; unmatched junction bases: 6. This CDR3 is built from 15 residues. The CDR3 spells CASSLPGQLNYGYTF. For the CDR3, the DNA is TGCGCCAGCAGCCTACCGGGACAGCTTAACTATGGCTACACCTTC.

The genes are TRBV6-5 and TRBJ1-5, with D tentatively TRBD1 (5 bases). The length of the CDR3 is 13 residues. Trimming cost V 4 bases and J 7 bases, with 11 bases left between them. CDR1 MNHEY and CDR2 SVGAGI come from the germline V gene. The CDR3 loop reads CASSSSGHQPQHF. In DNA, the CDR3 is TGTGCCAGCAGTTCTTCAGGACACCAGCCCCAGCATTTT.

V is TRBV18 and J is TRBJ2-1, with 10 bases identical to TRBD2. Germline CDR1 and CDR2: KGHSH and LQKENI. CDR3 length: 19 residues. V gave up 2 bases and J gave up 0 bases; unmatched junction bases: 10. The CDR3 DNA reads TGTGCCAGCTCACCATCGAGCCTAGCGGGAGCCAGCTCCTACAATGAGCAGTTCTTC. Translating gives CASSPSSLAGASSYNEQFF.

The chain links TRBV9 to TRBJ1-1, with TRBD1 matching over 8 bases. The germline V gene encodes CDR1 SGDLS and CDR2 YYNGEE. This CDR3 has 13 amino acids. J was trimmed by 7 bases and V by 1 base; bases with no gene match: 3. This chain's CDR3 is CASSVNGQGEAFF. The DNA for the CDR3 is TGTGCCAGCAGCGTAAACGGACAGGGTGAAGCTTTCTTT.

Notes on this clone: At one end, the junction sequence differs from germline, possibly due to a read error. This chain joins TRBV28 and TRBJ1-6, with TRBD1 as a possible D gene (6 bases). Germline values: CDR1 MDHEN, CDR2 SYDVKM. There are 13 residues in the CDR3. The chain's CDR3 is CASSLALDRPMAF. For the CDR3, the DNA is TGTGCCAGCAGTTTAGCCCTGGACAGACCGATGGCTTTT.

The J gene is TRBJ2-3, the V gene TRBV4-1, with 9 bases aligning to TRBD1. The CDR3 covers 16 residues. Germline CDR1 MGHRA, CDR2 YSYEKL. The V segment lost 7 bases and the J segment 2 bases; nucleotides outside the gene matches: 10. CDR3 loop: CASTTKGTGSTDTQYF. CDR3 bases: TGCGCCAGCACTACAAAGGGGACAGGGTCCACAGATACGCAGTATTTT.

V is TRBV27 and J is TRBJ2-7, with 7 bases identical to TRBD1. The CDR3 sequence is 16 residues long. V shed 6 bases and J 2 bases; nucleotides not matched to a gene: 13. The V gene's germline CDR1 is MNHEY and CDR2 SMNVEV (reference sequence). The CDR3 sequence: CASSRSGTERTYEQYF. In DNA form, the CDR3 reads TGTGCCAGCAGCCGTTCCGGGACAGAACGTACCTACGAGCAGTACTTC.

The genes are TRBV11-2 and TRBJ1-2, with a weak D call TRBD1 (5 bases). This CDR3 contains 14 residues. Between the trimmed V and J ends, which lost 0 bases and 9 bases, there was a span of 14 bases. Looked up from germline, CDR1 is SGHAT and CDR2 is FQNNGV. CDR3 protein: CASSLDWGRQSYTF. DNA of the CDR3: TGTGCCAGCAGCTTAGATTGGGGCAGGCAAAGCTACACCTTC. The full variable domain, rest sourced from reference TRBV11-2 and TRBJ1-2, is EAGVAQSPRYKIIEKRQSVAFWCNPISGHATLYWYQQILGQGPKLLIQFQNNGVVDDSQLPKDRFSAERLKGVDSTLKIQPAKLEDSAVYLCASSLDWGRQSYTFGSGTRLTVV.

This chain joins TRBV28 and TRBJ2-7; D may be TRBD2 (6 bases). The CDR3 extends over 16 amino acids. Trimming took off 4 bases at V and 7 bases at J, with 23 bases between the two ends. CDR1 is MDHEN and CDR2 is SYDVKM in the germline V gene. Here the CDR3 reads CASSSHSGSRGGEQYF. CDR3 DNA sequence: TGTGCCAGCAGTTCCCACTCCGGGTCCCGCGGAGGGGAGCAGTACTTC.

V and J are TRBV27 and TRBJ1-5; perhaps TRBD1 as D (6 bases). Germline V gives CDR1 MNHEY, CDR2 SMNVEV (reference sequence). This CDR3 has 15 residues. Deletions cut 5 bases from V and 5 bases from J, with 16 bases between. The CDR3 reads CASSPTGYLYQPQHF. Here the CDR3 DNA reads TGTGCCAGCAGTCCCACAGGGTACCTTTATCAGCCCCAGCATTTT.

The chain is built from TRBV7-2 and TRBJ2-3; 9 nucleotides align to TRBD2. The CDR3 spans 14 residues. Germline trimming cut 6 bases from V and 4 bases from J; bases unmatched to any gene: 5. CDR1 and CDR2 (germline): SGHTA, FQGNSA. Written as DNA, the CDR3 is TGTGCCAGCAGGGGAGTAGCGGGGGCAGATACGCAGTATTTT. This codes for CASRGVAGADTQYF.

This chain links TRBV6-1 with TRBJ2-1, with 7 bases matching TRBD2. V dropped 2 bases and J dropped 3; count of bases not matched to a gene: 4. The germline V gene has CDR1 MNHNS and CDR2 SASEGT. This CDR3 is built from 15 residues. CDR3 sequence: CASSEPGLHYNEQFF. The CDR3 DNA reads as TGTGCCAGCAGTGAACCGGGACTACACTACAATGAGCAGTTCTTC.

The rearrangement uses TRBV19 and TRBJ1-1; no clear D gene. In germline, CDR1 is LNHDA, CDR2 SQIVND (reference sequence). The CDR3 runs to 12 residues. Trimming shortened V by 8 bases and J by 2 bases, and 9 bases separated the two germline ends. Written as DNA, the CDR3 is TGTGCCAGTGGCTTGGCCAACACTGAAGCTTTCTTT. Translation gives CASGLANTEAFF.

The V and J genes are TRBV24-1 and TRBJ2-5, with D tentatively TRBD2 (5 bases). Trimming took 6 bases from V and 5 from J, leaving 12 bases between them. Per germline, CDR1 KGHDR and CDR2 SFDVKD. CDR3 length: 13 amino acids. CDR3 nucleotides: TGTGCCACCAGTTCGGGGTCGTGGGAGACCCAGTACTTC. Translation gives CATSSGSWETQYF.

This chain joins TRBV5-1 and TRBJ2-1; possible D gene TRBD1, 6 bases. V shed 5 bases and J shed 7 bases, with 16 bases lying between them. Germline V gives CDR1 SGHRS, CDR2 YFSETQ. The CDR3 runs 14 residues. The CDR3 reads CASSPQGSENEQFF. The CDR3, as DNA: TGCGCCAGCAGTCCCCAGGGGAGTGAGAATGAGCAGTTCTTC.

The rearrangement links TRBV12-3 or TRBV12-4 to TRBJ2-1, with TRBD2 as a possible D gene (6 bases). The CDR3 totals 13 residues. V lost 6 bases and J 9 bases, leaving 15 bases between the germline ends. This CDR3 reads CASRLREQSEQFF. The DNA for the CDR3 is TGTGCCAGCAGGCTACGGGAGCAGAGTGAGCAGTTCTTC.

V is TRBV14 and J is TRBJ2-5; a weak D match, TRBD2 (5 bases). The germline CDR1 and CDR2 sequences are SGHDN and FVKESK. Deletions cut 3 bases from V and 2 bases from J, with 16 bases between. CDR3 length: 16 amino acids. CDR3 nucleotide sequence: TGTGCCAGCAGCCATTCGTCGGGTAGCGTACAAGAGACCCAGTACTTC. This codes for CASSHSSGSVQETQYF.